This TCR beta chain was obtained from a study of blood T cell repertoires in COVID-19. As for the study in general: The samples span acute and convalescent COVID-19 from the United States, Italy and Spain. T cells, B-cell-depleted T cells, or PBMCs supplied cDNA or gDNA.

Original methodology: Nucleated cell counts were estimated from reference gene primer amplification. Sequenced by immunoSEQ multiplex PCR; TCRdb stores in-frame clones only, minus some. V and J calls and clone size follow that table, whereas D and trimming were derived from the DNA. The sample has about 310,000 clones; about 87% are singletons. The CDR3 totals 13 residues. Germline loops: CDR1 SGHDT, CDR2 YYEEEE. With 10 bases removed from V and 1 base from J, the gap between germline ends came to 13 bases. The sequencing sample was made of peripheral blood. The sequence came from a man aged 65 to 79 with acute or convalescent COVID-19. This chain connects TRBV5-6 to TRBJ2-3, with a tentative D call TRBD1 (5 bases). CDR3 nucleotide sequence: TGTGCCTCTCGGTTAGGGGGCACAGATACGCAGTATTTT. Translation gives CASRLGGTDTQYF. The full variable domain, completed using reference TRBV5-6 and TRBJ2-3, is DAGVTQSPTHLIKTRGQQVTLRCSPKSGHDTVSWYQQALGQGPQFIFQYYEEEERQRGNFPDRFSGHQFPNYSSELNVNALLLGDSALYLCASRLGGTDTQYFGPGTRLTVL.